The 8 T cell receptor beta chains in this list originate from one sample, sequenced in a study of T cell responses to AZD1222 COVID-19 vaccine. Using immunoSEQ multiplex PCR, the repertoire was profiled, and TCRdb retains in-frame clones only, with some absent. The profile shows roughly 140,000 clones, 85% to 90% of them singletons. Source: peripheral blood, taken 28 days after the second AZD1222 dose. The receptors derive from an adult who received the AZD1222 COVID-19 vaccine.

For the CDR3, the DNA is TGTGCCAGCAGCTTGGGCGAAGGGCGATTGTACTTC. As protein: CASSLGEGRLYF. The chain is built from TRBV7-2 and TRBJ2-7; no reliable D call. Germline CDR1 reads SGHTA; CDR2 reads FQGNSA. The ends were cut back, 3 bases at V and 12 bases at J, with 15 bases in the middle. The CDR3 has 12 residues. The whole variable domain, remainder taken from reference TRBV7-2 and TRBJ2-7, is GAGVSQSPSNKVTEKGKDVELRCDPISGHTALYWYRQSLGQGLEFLIYFQGNSAPDKSGLPSDRFSAERTGGSVSTLTIQRTQQEDSAVYLCASSLGEGRLYFGPGTRLTVT.

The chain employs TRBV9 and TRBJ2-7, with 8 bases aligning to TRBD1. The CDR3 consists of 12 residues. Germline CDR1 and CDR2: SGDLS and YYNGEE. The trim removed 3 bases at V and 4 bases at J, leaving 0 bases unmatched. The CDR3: CASSGQGYEQYF. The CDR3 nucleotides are TGTGCCAGCAGCGGACAGGGGTACGAGCAGTACTTC. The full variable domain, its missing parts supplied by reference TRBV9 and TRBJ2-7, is DSGVTQTPKHLITATGQRVTLRCSPRSGDLSVYWYQQSLDQGLQFLIQYYNGEERAKGNILERFSAQQFPDLHSELNLSSLELGDSALYFCASSGQGYEQYFGPGTRLTVT.

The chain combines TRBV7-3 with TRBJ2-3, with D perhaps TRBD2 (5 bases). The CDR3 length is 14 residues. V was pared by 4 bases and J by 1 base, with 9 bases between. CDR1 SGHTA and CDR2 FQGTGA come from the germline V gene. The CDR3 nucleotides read TGTGCCAGCAGCTCCGGACTTCGCACAGATACGCAGTATTTT. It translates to CASSSGLRTDTQYF.

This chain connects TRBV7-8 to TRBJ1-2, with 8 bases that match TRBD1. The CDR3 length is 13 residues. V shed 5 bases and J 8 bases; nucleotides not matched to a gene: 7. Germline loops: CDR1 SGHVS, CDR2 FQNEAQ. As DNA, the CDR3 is TGTGCCAGCAGCGCGGACAGGGTTGGAGGCTACACCTTC. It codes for CASSADRVGGYTF.

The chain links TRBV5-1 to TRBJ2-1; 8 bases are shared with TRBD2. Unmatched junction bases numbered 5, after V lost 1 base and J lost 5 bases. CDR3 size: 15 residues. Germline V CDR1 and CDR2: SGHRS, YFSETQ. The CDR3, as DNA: TGCGCCAGCAGCTTGACCGGGAGGGAAAACAATGAGCAGTTCTTC. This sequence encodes CASSLTGRENNEQFF.

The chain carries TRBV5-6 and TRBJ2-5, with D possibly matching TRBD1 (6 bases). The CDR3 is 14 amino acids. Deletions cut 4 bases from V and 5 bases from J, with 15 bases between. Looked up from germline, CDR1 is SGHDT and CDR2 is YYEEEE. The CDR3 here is CASSVAGARETQYF. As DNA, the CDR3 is TGTGCCAGCAGCGTTGCAGGGGCTCGGGAGACCCAGTACTTC.

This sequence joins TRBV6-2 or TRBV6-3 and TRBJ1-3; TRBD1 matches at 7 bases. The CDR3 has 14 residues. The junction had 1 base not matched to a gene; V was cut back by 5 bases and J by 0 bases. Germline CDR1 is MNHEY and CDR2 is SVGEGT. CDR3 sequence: CASSRDSSGNTIYF. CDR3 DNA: TGTGCCAGCAGTCGGGACAGCTCTGGAAACACCATATATTTT.

The DNA for the CDR3 is TGTGCCAGCAGTTTGCGGAGGGACTACAATGAGCAGTTCTTC. It codes for CASSLRRDYNEQFF. V and J are TRBV27 and TRBJ2-1; D is perhaps TRBD2 (6 bases). The V end was cut by 3 bases, the J end by 3 bases, with 9 bases between. Germline V gives CDR1 MNHEY, CDR2 SMNVEV (reference sequence). CDR3 length: 14 residues.